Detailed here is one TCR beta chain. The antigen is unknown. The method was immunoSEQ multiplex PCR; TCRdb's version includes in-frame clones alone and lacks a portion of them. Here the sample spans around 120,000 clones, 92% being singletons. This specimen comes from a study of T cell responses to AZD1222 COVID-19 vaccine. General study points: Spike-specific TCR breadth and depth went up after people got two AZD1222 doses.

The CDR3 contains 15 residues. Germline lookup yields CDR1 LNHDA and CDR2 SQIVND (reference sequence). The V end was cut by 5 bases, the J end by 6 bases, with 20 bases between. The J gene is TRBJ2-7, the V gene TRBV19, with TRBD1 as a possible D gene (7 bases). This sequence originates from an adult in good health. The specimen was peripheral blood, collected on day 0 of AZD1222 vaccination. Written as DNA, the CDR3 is TGTGCCAGTAGTCCCTTTACCCAGGGGGGAAGCGAGCAGTACTTC. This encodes CASSPFTQGGSEQYF.